This TCR beta chain came from a study of blood T cell repertoires in COVID-19. Looking at the study overall: Specimens from acute and convalescent COVID-19 originated in the United States, Italy and Spain. T cells, B-cell-depleted T cells, or PBMCs provided the cDNA or gDNA that served as material.

Trimming at V came to 4 bases and at J to 4 bases, leaving 6 bases not matched to a gene. The germline CDR1 and CDR2 sequences are SGHDT and YYEEEE. The CDR3 totals 16 residues. Profiling relied on immunoSEQ multiplex PCR, and the TCRdb table lists in-frame clones only, not all of them. The table lists roughly 100,000 clones, approximately 90% of them singletons, with around a sixth in the top ten. The sequenced sample was peripheral blood. The V call is TRBV5-6, the J call TRBJ2-3, with 13 bases aligning to TRBD2. The sequence derives from a man aged 45 to 65 with acute or convalescent COVID-19. The CDR3 sequence is CASSPWGLAGSDTQYF. The CDR3 nucleotides read TGTGCCAGCAGCCCCTGGGGACTAGCGGGGTCAGATACGCAGTATTTT.